This record covers a single TCR beta chain. The CDR3 is made up of 13 amino acids. The V and J ends lost 5 bases and 8 bases respectively, with 12 bases between them. Germline loops: CDR1 MNHNS, CDR2 SASEGT. The data derive from a study of shared clonotypes between healthy human individuals. TCRdb keeps only in-frame clones here, not all; method: immunoSEQ multiplex PCR. The table has a few million clones, approximately 94% seen once. This rearrangement joins TRBV6-1 to TRBJ1-4; D is uncertain. This receptor was taken from a young man in good health. Sequenced sample: naive CD4+ T cells sorted from blood. Subset defined: CD45RA+ positively selected. CDR3 in amino acids: CASSRGADEKLFF. For the CDR3, the DNA is TGTGCCAGCAGTAGAGGCGCGGACGAAAAACTGTTTTTT.